A single sample gave rise to the 23 T cell receptor beta chains below, sequenced in a study of T cell responses to AZD1222 COVID-19 vaccine. Repertoires were generated with immunoSEQ multiplex PCR, while TCRdb's copy carries only in-frame clones and drops some. Here the sample spans about 140,000 clones, just over 85% being singletons. This specimen consisted of peripheral blood, obtained on day 0 of AZD1222 vaccination. These receptors came from an adult in good health.

The sample holds one count of this clone. This chain joins TRBV7-9 and TRBJ1-1; D is unresolved. The V gene's germline CDR1 is SEHNR and CDR2 FQNEAQ (reference sequence). CDR3 length equals 13 residues. V gave up 5 bases and J gave up 8 bases, with 15 bases separating them. The CDR3 sequence: CASSDLIPDEAFF. CDR3 sequence (DNA): TGTGCCAGCAGCGACCTTATACCGGACGAAGCTTTCTTT.

V gene TRBV6-5 combines with J gene TRBJ2-2; D unresolved. V was trimmed by 8 bases and J by 6 bases, leaving 13 bases between them. Germline loops: CDR1 MNHEY, CDR2 SVGAGI. The CDR3 is 13 residues long. Here the CDR3 DNA reads TGTGCCAGCGTCGACTCAGGAGCCGGGGAGCTGTTTTTT. Residues: CASVDSGAGELFF.

V and J are TRBV6-5 and TRBJ2-2; possibly TRBD2 for D (5 bases). V lost 8 bases to trimming and J lost 5 bases, with 15 bases between them. The germline CDR1 and CDR2 sequences are MNHEY and SVGAGI. The CDR3 loop spans 14 amino acids. The CDR3 spells CASRFGGPTGELFF. As DNA, the CDR3 is TGTGCCAGCCGGTTTGGCGGGCCAACCGGGGAGCTGTTTTTT.

This chain uses TRBV5-1 with TRBJ2-2; D might be TRBD1 (6 bases). Per the germline V gene, CDR1 is SGHRS and CDR2 is YFSETQ. The germline V and J ends were trimmed by 0 bases and 3 bases, with 9 bases remaining between them. The CDR3 is 15 residues long. The CDR3 region has the DNA TGCGCCAGCAGCTTGGTACAGGGTGACACCGGGGAGCTGTTTTTT. Its translation is CASSLVQGDTGELFF.

The chain carries TRBV9 and TRBJ2-3; D gene unclear. With 4 bases removed from V and 4 bases from J, the gap between germline ends came to 16 bases. CDR1 is SGDLS and CDR2 is YYNGEE in the germline V gene. The CDR3 is made up of 15 amino acids. CDR3 sequence: CASSLSPLNADTQYF. The CDR3 nucleotides read TGTGCCAGCAGCCTTTCCCCACTAAACGCAGATACGCAGTATTTT. Full variable domain (outside the CDR3, taken from reference TRBV9 and TRBJ2-3): DSGVTQTPKHLITATGQRVTLRCSPRSGDLSVYWYQQSLDQGLQFLIQYYNGEERAKGNILERFSAQQFPDLHSELNLSSLELGDSALYFCASSLSPLNADTQYFGPGTRLTVL.

The sample holds a few counts of this clone. The CDR3: CASRGVSSPLHF. DNA of the CDR3: TGTGCCAGCCGAGGTGTGAGTTCACCCCTCCACTTT. The chain uses TRBV3-1 (or the pseudogene TRBV3-2) and TRBJ1-6; D not resolved. Germline V gene data show CDR1 as LGHDT and CDR2 as YNNKEL (reference sequence). With 8 bases removed from V and 9 bases from J, the gap between germline ends came to 11 bases. The CDR3 extends over 12 amino acids.

This chain connects TRBV10-1 to TRBJ1-1; the D gene is possibly TRBD1 (5 bases). CDR1 and CDR2 from the germline V gene are WNHNN and SYGVQD (reference sequence). Trimming cost V 4 bases and J 3 bases, with 12 bases left between them. CDR3 size: 14 residues. The CDR3 sequence is CASSVKGKYTEAFF. The CDR3 DNA reads TGCGCCAGCAGTGTTAAGGGGAAGTACACTGAAGCTTTCTTT.

This clone has only one observation. The chain has TRBV2 and TRBJ2-5, with D unresolved. V shed 9 bases and J shed 5 bases, with 19 bases lying between them. This CDR3 region has 14 residues. From germline, CDR1 is SNHLY and CDR2 FYNNEI. Written as DNA, the CDR3 is TGTGCCAGTTTAACGAGGTCACTCTGGGAGACCCAGTACTTC. This sequence encodes CASLTRSLWETQYF.

This sequence joins TRBV19 and TRBJ2-1, with a possible D match to TRBD1 (6 bases). Germline CDR1 and CDR2: LNHDA and SQIVND (reference sequence). The CDR3 length is 16 residues. V lost 5 bases and J lost 7, with 21 bases in between. CDR3: CASSPRGRGRLNEQFF. CDR3 DNA sequence: TGTGCCAGTAGTCCGAGGGGCAGGGGAAGGTTGAATGAGCAGTTCTTC.

The gene calls are TRBV9 and TRBJ2-2; D assignment may be TRBD1 or TRBD2 (6 bases each). Deletions cut 0 bases from V and 6 bases from J, with 15 bases between. Looked up from germline, CDR1 is SGDLS and CDR2 is YYNGEE. The CDR3 is 16 residues long. The CDR3 region has the DNA TGTGCCAGCAGCGTAGCGAGGGGGGCTAGCGCCGGGGAGCTGTTTTTT. It is translated as CASSVARGASAGELFF.

The chain recombines TRBV15 with TRBJ2-3; 9 bases line up with TRBD2. Unmatched junction bases numbered 8, after V lost 3 bases and J lost 4 bases. Germline lookup yields CDR1 LNHNV and CDR2 YYDKDF (reference sequence). This CDR3 comprises 16 residues. CDR3 DNA: TGTGCCACCAGCAGGGACTTAGCGGGAGTTGCAGATACGCAGTATTTT. Protein: CATSRDLAGVADTQYF.

The chain carries TRBV6-5 and TRBJ1-5; 7 bases fit TRBD1. Germline loops: CDR1 MNHEY, CDR2 SVGAGI. This CDR3 has 15 amino acids. The ends lost 6 bases at V and 5 bases at J; junction bases unmatched: 10. CDR3 in DNA: TGTGCCAGCAGCCGGGACAGCGATGTGTATCAGCCCCAGCATTTT. It is translated as CASSRDSDVYQPQHF.

This clone was detected once. This sequence joins TRBV19 and TRBJ1-1, with D perhaps TRBD1 (6 bases). This CDR3 has 15 residues. The germline CDR1 and CDR2 sequences are LNHDA and SQIVND (reference sequence). V was cut by 9 bases and J by 5 bases, with 22 bases left in between. CDR3 loop: CASRKPGDTRTEAFF. The CDR3 bases are TGTGCCAGCAGGAAACCAGGGGACACCAGAACTGAAGCTTTCTTT.

This chain uses TRBV15 with TRBJ2-6; the D is unclear. Looked up from germline, CDR1 is LNHNV and CDR2 is YYDKDF (reference sequence). CDR3 size: 14 residues. Trimming cost V 8 bases and J 2 bases, with 10 bases left between them. The CDR3 sequence: CATPSVTGANVLTF. In DNA form, the CDR3 reads TGTGCCACCCCATCCGTGACTGGGGCCAACGTCCTGACTTTC.

The sample holds one count of this clone. This sequence joins TRBV14 and TRBJ2-7, with unresolved D. CDR1 is SGHDN and CDR2 is FVKESK in the germline V gene. The length of the CDR3 is 14 residues. The V and J ends lost 4 bases and 4 bases respectively, with 14 bases between them. The CDR3 region is CASSLRVPFYEQYF. CDR3 DNA: TGTGCCAGCAGCCTAAGAGTACCCTTTTACGAGCAGTACTTC.

The chain is built from TRBV3-1 (or the pseudogene TRBV3-2) and TRBJ1-1; tentatively, D is TRBD1 (5 bases). Trimming removed 5 bases from V and 5 bases from J, with 15 bases in between. Germline V gene sequence: CDR1 LGHDT, CDR2 YNNKEL (reference sequence). The CDR3 is 14 amino acids. The CDR3 here is CASSDLGARTEAFF. In nucleotides, the CDR3 is TGTGCCAGCAGCGACCTCGGGGCGCGGACTGAAGCTTTCTTT.

CDR3 protein: CASSPQGIMNTEAFF. Written as DNA, the CDR3 is TGTGCCAGCTCACCACAGGGGATCATGAACACTGAAGCTTTCTTT. This rearrangement joins TRBV18 to TRBJ1-1, with a possible D match to TRBD1 (5 bases). This CDR3 is 15 amino acids long. Trimming stripped 1 base from V and 0 bases from J, with 9 bases between. The V gene's germline CDR1 is KGHSH and CDR2 LQKENI. The variable domain in full, completed from reference TRBV18 and TRBJ1-1, reads NAGVMQNPRHLVRRRGQEARLRCSPMKGHSHVYWYRQLPEEGLKFMVYLQKENIIDESGMPKERFSAEFPKEGPSILRIQQVVRGDSAAYFCASSPQGIMNTEAFFGQGTRLTVV.

The rearrangement joins TRBV3-1 (or the pseudogene TRBV3-2) to TRBJ1-4; 9 bases are shared with TRBD1. V was clipped by 3 bases and J by 7 bases; unmatched bases: 6. This CDR3 is built from 15 residues. Germline V gene data show CDR1 as LGHDT and CDR2 as YNNKEL (reference sequence). Here the CDR3 reads CASSHSGTGSEKLFF. The CDR3 DNA reads TGTGCCAGCAGCCACTCCGGGACAGGGAGTGAAAAACTGTTTTTT.

As regards this clone: Other nucleotide sequences from this sample produce the same CDR3. The chain uses TRBV27 and TRBJ2-5; D is undetermined. CDR3 length: 11 residues. Deletions cut 8 bases from V and 3 bases from J, with 7 bases between. Germline assignment: CDR1 MNHEY and CDR2 SMNVEV (reference sequence). This CDR3 is CASGRKETQYF. CDR3 coding DNA: TGTGCCAGCGGGCGAAAAGAGACCCAGTACTTC.

This clone was seen once. This chain joins TRBV7-3 and TRBJ1-6, with a possible D match to TRBD1 (5 bases). Trimming cost V 3 bases and J 9 bases, with 9 bases left between them. The CDR3 contains 13 residues. Germline V gives CDR1 SGHTA, CDR2 FQGTGA. CDR3 nucleotide sequence: TGTGCCAGCAGCTTCGGTCAGGGTTCACCCCTCCACTTT. Translated, it gives CASSFGQGSPLHF.

J is TRBJ2-7 and V is TRBV30; 9 bases line up with TRBD1. Germline loops: CDR1 GTSNPN, CDR2 SVGIG (reference sequence). V lost 0 bases and J lost 2; bases outside the gene matches: 2. The CDR3 runs to 14 residues. CDR3 sequence: CAWSVGTGTYEQYF. DNA of the CDR3: TGTGCCTGGAGTGTAGGGACAGGGACCTACGAGCAGTACTTC. Filled out from reference TRBV30 and TRBJ2-7, the complete variable domain reads SQTIHQWPATLVQPVGSPLSLECTVEGTSNPNLYWYRQAAGRGLQLLFYSVGIGQISSEVPQNLSASRPQDRQFILSSKKLLLSDSGFYLCAWSVGTGTYEQYFGPGTRLTVT.

V is TRBV6-5 and J is TRBJ2-7; TRBD2 agrees at 7 bases. The CDR3 has 12 residues. The V gene's germline CDR1 is MNHEY and CDR2 SVGAGI. V lost 11 bases and J lost 2; bases outside the gene matches: 6. CDR3 protein: CAGGLGAYEQYF. CDR3 nucleotide sequence: TGTGCCGGAGGACTAGGAGCCTACGAGCAGTACTTC.

This sequence joins TRBV5-6 and TRBJ2-1; D ambiguous. In germline, CDR1 is SGHDT, CDR2 YYEEEE. The V gene lost 2 bases and the J gene lost 9 bases, with 9 bases spanning the gap. The CDR3 is made up of 12 amino acids. The CDR3 DNA follows: TGTGCCAGCAGCTTTGAAGGCGGTGAGCAGTTCTTC. Protein: CASSFEGGEQFF.